These 17 T cell receptor beta chains came from one sample sequenced in a study of cytomegalovirus exposure and HLA in healthy donors. 13 Jbeta primers and 60 Vbeta primers were used for the PCR. Assay used: immunoSEQ multiplex PCR; TCRdb lists only in-frame clones, some missing. The table lists 90,000 to 100,000 clones, about three quarters of them singletons. Specimen: PBMCs. All receptors derive from a man aged 35-49 years in good health and CMV-seronegative.

The chain's CDR3 is CASSQPPGTGHIYEQYF. DNA of the CDR3: TGCGCCAGCAGCCAACCCCCCGGGACAGGCCACATATACGAGCAGTACTTC. The chain is built from TRBV4-1 and TRBJ2-7, with 8 bases fitting TRBD1. From germline, CDR1 is MGHRA and CDR2 YSYEKL. J gave up 4 bases and V 2 bases, and 13 bases lay outside the gene matches. This CDR3 is 17 amino acids long.

The chain uses TRBV9 and TRBJ1-6; D might be TRBD1 (6 bases). The germline V gene encodes CDR1 SGDLS and CDR2 YYNGEE. V shed 6 bases and J shed 5 bases, with 12 bases lying between them. The CDR3 runs to 14 residues. The CDR3 nucleotides are TGTGCCAGCACACCAGGGGTGGATAATTCACCCCTCCACTTT. Its translation is CASTPGVDNSPLHF.

This sequence joins TRBV11-2 and TRBJ1-4; D ambiguous. Germline CDR1 is SGHAT and CDR2 is FQNNGV. The CDR3 is 15 amino acids. V lost 5 bases to trimming and J lost 1 base, with 11 bases between them. The DNA of the CDR3 is TGTGCCAGCAGCCAAAATCGGGGAACTAATGAAAAACTGTTTTTT. It encodes CASSQNRGTNEKLFF.

The table lists this clone with a few counts. This rearrangement joins TRBV29-1 to TRBJ2-7; 8 bases match TRBD2. This CDR3 comprises 13 residues. CDR1 and CDR2 (germline): SQVTM, ANQGSEA. Losses at the gene ends were 6 bases for V and 3 bases for J; bases not matched to a gene: 7. The CDR3 protein is CSVAGRVDYEQYF. For the CDR3, the DNA is TGCAGCGTCGCCGGGAGGGTTGACTACGAGCAGTACTTC.

The chain combines TRBV18 with TRBJ1-5, with D possibly being TRBD1 (6 bases). The CDR3 is 15 amino acids. Between the trimmed V and J ends, which lost 2 bases and 4 bases, there was a span of 12 bases. Germline V lookup: CDR1 KGHSH, CDR2 LQKENI. This CDR3 reads CASSPSTGKNQPQHF. Here the CDR3 DNA reads TGTGCCAGCTCACCAAGCACAGGGAAGAATCAGCCCCAGCATTTT.

This chain uses TRBV7-2 with TRBJ2-3, with D perhaps TRBD1 (5 bases). The CDR3 is 15 residues long. The V gene's germline CDR1 is SGHTA and CDR2 FQGNSA. Trimming removed 2 bases at V and 1 base at J, with 10 bases between. The chain's CDR3 is CASSLRPRGTDTQYF. As DNA, the CDR3 is TGTGCCAGCAGCTTAAGACCCAGGGGCACAGATACGCAGTATTTT.

V is TRBV6-6 and J is TRBJ2-5; a weak D match, TRBD2 (5 bases). CDR1 is MNHNY, CDR2 SVGAGI, per germline (reference sequence). This CDR3 contains 15 residues. V dropped 0 bases and J dropped 1 base, with 9 bases sitting between them. The CDR3 sequence: CASSYSRDIQETQYF. CDR3 bases: TGTGCCAGCAGTTACTCACGGGATATCCAAGAGACCCAGTACTTC.

This clone has more than one count but fewer than ten. The chain links TRBV4-3 to TRBJ2-3; D unclear. Germline values: CDR1 LGHNA, CDR2 YSLEER. The CDR3 extends over 12 amino acids. V gave up 9 bases and J gave up 0 bases, with 7 bases separating them. The CDR3 nucleotides read TGCGCCAGTTCAGTAAGCACAGATACGCAGTATTTT. This gives the protein CASSVSTDTQYF.

The CDR3 reads CASGTGGIGSPLHF. In nucleotides, the CDR3 is TGTGCCAGCGGCACAGGGGGCATTGGTTCACCCCTCCACTTT. The chain has TRBV5-5 and TRBJ1-6; 9 nucleotides agree with TRBD1. The CDR3 is made up of 14 amino acids. Trimming removed 7 bases from V and 9 bases from J; junction bases left unmatched: 8. Germline V lookup: CDR1 SGHKS, CDR2 YYEKEE (reference sequence).

V usage is TRBV7-2 and J usage is TRBJ2-6; D gene uncertain. Germline loops: CDR1 SGHTA, CDR2 FQGNSA. The CDR3 has 18 amino acids. V gave up 2 bases and J gave up 0 bases, with 14 bases separating them. The CDR3 spells CASSLLSGRHSGANVLTF. DNA of the CDR3: TGTGCCAGCAGCTTACTCTCCGGCAGACACTCTGGGGCCAACGTCCTGACTTTC.

The chain recombines TRBV6-1 with TRBJ1-2; D gene ambiguous. Per the germline V gene, CDR1 is MNHNS and CDR2 is SASEGT. V was pared by 3 bases and J by 4 bases, with 6 bases between. The CDR3 runs 12 residues. CDR3 region: CASSDRSYGYTF. In DNA form, the CDR3 reads TGTGCCAGCAGTGATCGGTCCTATGGCTACACCTTC.

The CDR3 reads CASSGAGGPYEQYF. The CDR3 DNA reads as TGTGCCAGTAGTGGAGCGGGGGGGCCCTACGAGCAGTACTTC. The rearrangement uses TRBV19 and TRBJ2-7; 10 bases line up with TRBD2. The CDR3 has 14 residues. With V trimmed by 5 bases and J by 2 bases, 3 bases remained unmatched. Germline V gene sequence: CDR1 LNHDA, CDR2 SQIVND (reference sequence).

This rearrangement joins TRBV7-2 to TRBJ2-7, with TRBD1 matching over 7 bases. The CDR3 totals 14 residues. Germline V gene data show CDR1 as SGHTA and CDR2 as FQGNSA. V lost 4 bases to trimming and J lost 1 base; unmatched junction nucleotides: 4. This CDR3 reads CASSSGQISYEQYF. DNA of the CDR3: TGTGCCAGCAGCTCGGGACAGATTTCCTACGAGCAGTACTTC. Complete variable domain (other parts from reference TRBV7-2 and TRBJ2-7): GAGVSQSPSNKVTEKGKDVELRCDPISGHTALYWYRQSLGQGLEFLIYFQGNSAPDKSGLPSDRFSAERTGGSVSTLTIQRTQQEDSAVYLCASSSGQISYEQYFGPGTRLTVT.

This rearrangement joins TRBV27 to TRBJ2-2, with D perhaps matching TRBD1 (6 bases). Germline V gives CDR1 MNHEY, CDR2 SMNVEV (reference sequence). Deletions cut 4 bases from V and 6 bases from J, with 15 bases between. CDR3 length: 15 amino acids. The CDR3 region is CASSSQGQLPGELFF. CDR3 nucleotides: TGTGCCAGCAGTTCCCAAGGACAGCTTCCCGGGGAGCTGTTTTTT.

This chain uses TRBV5-1 with TRBJ2-2; D gene uncertain. Germline-derived CDR1 and CDR2 are SGHRS and YFSETQ. Between the trimmed V and J ends, which lost 4 bases and 2 bases, there was a span of 12 bases. The CDR3 extends over 15 amino acids. CDR3 bases: TGCGCCAGCAGCCGATCAACCAGAAACACCGGGGAGCTGTTTTTT. This codes for CASSRSTRNTGELFF.

The gene calls are TRBV27 and TRBJ2-2; D not certain. Trimming took off 5 bases at V and 7 bases at J, with 11 bases between the two ends. CDR3 length equals 13 residues. CDR1 MNHEY and CDR2 SMNVEV come from the germline V gene (reference sequence). CDR3 region: CASSGNRIGELFF. The CDR3 DNA sequence: TGTGCCAGCAGTGGTAATAGAATCGGGGAGCTGTTTTTT.

This sequence joins TRBV11-2 and TRBJ1-2; 8 nucleotides align to TRBD1. CDR1 and CDR2 from the germline V gene are SGHAT and FQNNGV. The CDR3 is 15 residues long. V shed 1 base, J shed 2 bases, and the junction held 3 bases outside the gene matches. CDR3 in DNA: TGTGCCAGCAGCTTAGCGGGGGACAGGAACTATGGCTACACCTTC. It codes for CASSLAGDRNYGYTF.